The next 10 T cell receptor beta chains were all read from a single sample in a study of blood T cell repertoires in COVID-19. Some clones are missing from TCRdb's copy, which holds only in-frame ones; the method was immunoSEQ multiplex PCR. The table lists 120,000 to 150,000 clones, 80% to 85% of them singletons. Sequencing was done on a sample of peripheral blood. These receptors originate from a human donor in a cohort sampled during active COVID-19.

The table lists this clone with a few counts. The CDR3 spells CASRFRADNSPLHF. Here the CDR3 DNA reads TGTGCCAGCAGATTTCGAGCCGATAATTCACCCCTCCACTTT. V gene TRBV5-4 combines with J gene TRBJ1-6; D is undetermined. Per germline, CDR1 SGHNT and CDR2 YYREEE (reference sequence). Trimming took off 5 bases at V and 5 bases at J, with 11 bases between the two ends. The CDR3 has 14 residues. Full variable domain (outside the CDR3, taken from reference TRBV5-4 and TRBJ1-6): ETGVTQSPTHLIKTRGQQVTLRCSSQSGHNTVSWYQQALGQGPQFIFQYYREEENGRGNFPPRFSGLQFPNYSSELNVNALELDDSALYLCASRFRADNSPLHFGNGTRLTVT.

This clone was seen only once. The V call is TRBV27, the J call TRBJ2-1, with TRBD2 matching 8 bases. After removal of 1 base from V and 4 bases from J, the junction contained 15 bases not matched to a gene. The germline V gene has CDR1 MNHEY and CDR2 SMNVEV (reference sequence). The CDR3 contains 19 residues. The chain's CDR3 is CASSLWGPPSGPPYNEQFF. The DNA for the CDR3 is TGTGCCAGCAGTTTATGGGGACCACCTAGCGGGCCACCTTACAATGAGCAGTTCTTC.

The chain has TRBV25-1 and TRBJ1-2; 7 nucleotides match TRBD1. The V segment lost 10 bases and the J segment 8 bases; nucleotides outside the gene matches: 10. CDR1 is MGHDK and CDR2 is SYGVNS in the germline V gene. The CDR3 has 12 residues. CDR3 nucleotide sequence: TGTGCCACCGTAGGGGGCCCACGCGGCTACACCTTC. This codes for CATVGGPRGYTF.

This chain links TRBV5-1 with TRBJ2-7, with 7 bases matching TRBD1. The CDR3 has 15 amino acids. The ends lost 0 bases at V and 4 bases at J; junction bases unmatched: 7. Germline-derived CDR1 and CDR2 are SGHRS and YFSETQ. CDR3 protein: CASSLGLTGSYEQYF. In DNA, the CDR3 is TGCGCCAGCAGCTTGGGACTGACAGGGAGTTACGAGCAGTACTTC.

This chain connects TRBV5-6 to TRBJ1-1; D perhaps matches TRBD1 (6 bases). V was trimmed by 5 bases and J by 1 base, leaving 12 bases between them. Germline V gene data show CDR1 as SGHDT and CDR2 as YYEEEE. CDR3 length equals 14 residues. The CDR3 nucleotides are TGTGCCAGCAGTTACGCGGACAGGAACACTGAAGCTTTCTTT. Translation: CASSYADRNTEAFF.

The rearrangement links TRBV27 to TRBJ2-5; 10 bases fit TRBD2. The CDR3 is made up of 15 amino acids. After removal of 5 bases from V and 5 bases from J, the junction contained 8 bases not matched to a gene. The germline CDR1 and CDR2 sequences are MNHEY and SMNVEV (reference sequence). The CDR3 DNA follows: TGTGCCAGCAGTCCCCAGCGGGGGGGCCCGGAGACCCAGTACTTC. Translation: CASSPQRGGPETQYF.

The chain recombines TRBV13 with TRBJ1-3, with 10 bases aligning to TRBD1. The CDR3 contains 15 residues. V was clipped by 7 bases and J by 2 bases; unmatched bases: 5. Germline-derived CDR1 and CDR2 are PRHDT and FYEKMQ (reference sequence). CDR3 bases: TGTGCCAGCATCGACAGGGGGCGCGCTGGAAACACCATATATTTT. Translating it yields CASIDRGRAGNTIYF.

This chain joins TRBV27 and TRBJ2-7; D gene ambiguous. V gave up 3 bases and J gave up 0 bases, with 6 bases separating them. The CDR3 has 13 residues. Germline V lookup: CDR1 MNHEY, CDR2 SMNVEV (reference sequence). This CDR3 is CASSFLNSYEQYF. CDR3 DNA: TGTGCCAGCAGTTTCCTAAACTCCTACGAGCAGTACTTC.

This chain joins TRBV28 and TRBJ1-4; TRBD1 matches at 7 bases. V trimming: 8 bases; J trimming: 4 bases; junction bases outside the gene matches: 4. There are 13 residues in the CDR3. Germline CDR1 and CDR2: MDHEN and SYDVKM. CDR3 amino acids: CASLQGLNEKLFF. CDR3 in DNA: TGTGCCAGCCTACAGGGGCTTAATGAAAAACTGTTTTTT.

This chain links TRBV11-3 with TRBJ1-1; D unresolved. The CDR3 totals 13 residues. CDR1 is SGHNT, CDR2 YENEEA, per germline. V lost 2 bases and J 5 bases, leaving 9 bases between the germline ends. The CDR3, as DNA: TGTGCCAGCAGCTTAATGGGCAGGACTGAAGCTTTCTTT. Translating gives CASSLMGRTEAFF.